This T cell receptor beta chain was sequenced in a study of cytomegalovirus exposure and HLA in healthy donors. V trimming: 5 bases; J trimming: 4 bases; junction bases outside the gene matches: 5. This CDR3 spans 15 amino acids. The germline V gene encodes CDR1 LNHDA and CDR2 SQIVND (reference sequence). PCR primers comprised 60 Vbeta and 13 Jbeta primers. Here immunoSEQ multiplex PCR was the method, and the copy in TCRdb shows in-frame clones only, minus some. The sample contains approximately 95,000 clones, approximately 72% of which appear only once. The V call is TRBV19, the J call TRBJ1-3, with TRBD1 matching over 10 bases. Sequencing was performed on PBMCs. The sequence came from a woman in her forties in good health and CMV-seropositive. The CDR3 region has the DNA TGTGCCAGTAGTGCCACGACAGGGGGCGGAAACACCATATATTTT. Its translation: CASSATTGGGNTIYF.